This T cell receptor beta chain was retrieved from a study of blood T cells in healthy people across ages. The CDR3 spans 14 residues. V shed 5 bases, J shed 6 bases, and the junction held 7 bases outside the gene matches. The authors ran a second PCR of 7 to 11 cycles using a sample-barcoded 5' primer and a J-beta primer mix. TCRdb reprocessed the 5' RACE reads via MiXCR and lists one record per CDR3 protein. The table has 1.8 million or so distinct CDR3 sequences, roughly two fifths seen once. This sequence joins TRBV12-3 or TRBV12-4 and TRBJ2-7, with 10 bases that match TRBD1. The sequenced sample consisted of blood. This clonotype was sampled from a human donor in good health. In DNA, the CDR3 is TGTGCCAGCAGTGGATGGACAGGGGGAAGCGAGCAGTACTTC. Amino acids: CASSGWTGGSEQYF.